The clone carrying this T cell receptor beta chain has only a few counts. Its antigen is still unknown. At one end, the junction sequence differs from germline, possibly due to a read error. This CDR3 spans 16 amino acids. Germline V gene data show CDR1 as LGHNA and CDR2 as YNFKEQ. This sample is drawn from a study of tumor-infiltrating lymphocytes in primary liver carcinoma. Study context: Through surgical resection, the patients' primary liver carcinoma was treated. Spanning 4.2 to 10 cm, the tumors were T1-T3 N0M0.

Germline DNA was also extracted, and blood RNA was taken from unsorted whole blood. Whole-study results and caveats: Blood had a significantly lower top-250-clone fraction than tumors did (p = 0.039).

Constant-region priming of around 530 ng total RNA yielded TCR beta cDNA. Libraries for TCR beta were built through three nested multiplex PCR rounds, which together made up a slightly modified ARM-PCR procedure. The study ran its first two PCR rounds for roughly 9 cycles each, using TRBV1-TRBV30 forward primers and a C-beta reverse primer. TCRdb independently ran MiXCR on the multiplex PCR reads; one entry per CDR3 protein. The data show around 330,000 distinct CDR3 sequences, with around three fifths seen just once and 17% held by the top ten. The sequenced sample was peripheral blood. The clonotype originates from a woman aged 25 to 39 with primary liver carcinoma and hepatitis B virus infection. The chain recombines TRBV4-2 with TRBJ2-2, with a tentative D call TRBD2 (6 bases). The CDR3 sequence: CASSHQEGRGTWELFF. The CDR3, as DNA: TGTGCCAGCAGCCACCAGGAGGGCCGAGGCACCTGGGAGCTGTTCTTT.